Shown below are 14 T cell receptor beta chains from a single sample sequenced in a study of control samples from healthy donors and cancer patients. The protocol was immunoSEQ multiplex PCR, while the TCRdb copy is restricted to in-frame clones and leaves out a portion. The data hold tens of thousands of clones, with over 75% observed a single time. Sequences were obtained from blood. The receptors come from a man aged 45 to 65 in good health.

The V call is TRBV10-1, the J call TRBJ1-1; D call uncertain. The ends were cut back, 1 base at V and 2 bases at J, with 8 bases in the middle. This CDR3 is built from 14 residues. Germline V lookup: CDR1 WNHNN, CDR2 SYGVQD (reference sequence). CDR3 nucleotides: TGCGCCAGCAGTGAGTATGGCACTAACACTGAAGCTTTCTTT. It encodes CASSEYGTNTEAFF.

The rearrangement joins TRBV30 to TRBJ2-1, with D perhaps matching TRBD2 (6 bases). The germline V and J ends were trimmed by 0 bases and 7 bases, with 13 bases remaining between them. Germline V gives CDR1 GTSNPN, CDR2 SVGIG (reference sequence). CDR3 length: 14 amino acids. Written as DNA, the CDR3 is TGTGCCTGGAGTGTGAGCGGGCGGAGGAATGAGCAGTTCTTC. Its protein product is CAWSVSGRRNEQFF.

The V gene is TRBV30, the J gene TRBJ2-1, with TRBD1 identical over 7 bases. The V segment lost 4 bases and the J segment 1 base; nucleotides outside the gene matches: 16. The germline CDR1 and CDR2 sequences are GTSNPN and SVGIG (reference sequence). The CDR3 is 18 amino acids. CDR3 amino acids: CAWTIDTDRVRSYNEQFF. The CDR3 nucleotides read TGTGCCTGGACCATCGATACCGACAGGGTAAGATCCTACAATGAGCAGTTCTTC.

J is TRBJ1-5 and V is TRBV5-1; D perhaps matches TRBD1 (5 bases). V was trimmed by 0 bases and J by 4 bases, leaving 14 bases between them. The CDR3 is 16 amino acids. Germline CDR1 is SGHRS and CDR2 is YFSETQ. CDR3 residues: CASSLESERGNQPQHF. CDR3 bases: TGCGCCAGCAGCTTGGAAAGCGAACGGGGGAATCAGCCCCAGCATTTT.

This chain connects TRBV12-3 or TRBV12-4 to TRBJ2-1, with D hard to call. Trimming took 1 base from V and 9 from J, leaving 10 bases between them. The length of the CDR3 is 13 residues. CDR3 nucleotides: TGTGCCAGCAGTTTAGGATCCGGTAGTGAGCAGTTCTTC. It codes for CASSLGSGSEQFF.

The chain's CDR3 is CASSFGTGLEKLFF. The CDR3 DNA follows: TGTGCCAGCAGCTTCGGGACCGGGTTAGAAAAACTGTTTTTT. The rearrangement uses TRBV11-2 and TRBJ1-4, with D possibly matching TRBD1 (5 bases). This CDR3 contains 14 residues. Deletions cut 3 bases from V and 8 bases from J, with 13 bases between. Germline assignment: CDR1 SGHAT and CDR2 FQNNGV. The whole variable domain, filled in from reference TRBV11-2 and TRBJ1-4, reads EAGVAQSPRYKIIEKRQSVAFWCNPISGHATLYWYQQILGQGPKLLIQFQNNGVVDDSQLPKDRFSAERLKGVDSTLKIQPAKLEDSAVYLCASSFGTGLEKLFFGSGTQLSVL.

This sequence joins TRBV9 and TRBJ1-4; D unclear. The CDR3 has 14 residues. Germline V lookup: CDR1 SGDLS, CDR2 YYNGEE. V dropped 3 bases and J dropped 8 bases, with 14 bases sitting between them. Written as DNA, the CDR3 is TGTGCCAGCAGCGCCGGAGGCGGATGGGAAAAACTGTTTTTT. Protein: CASSAGGGWEKLFF.

This clone was seen a few times. The chain has TRBV3-1 (or the pseudogene TRBV3-2) and TRBJ2-1; no clear D gene. This CDR3 has 15 amino acids. CDR1 is LGHDT, CDR2 YNNKEL, per germline (reference sequence). Trimming left V 0 bases short and J 3 bases short, with 9 bases between. This chain's CDR3 is CASSQELSNYNEQFF. As DNA, the CDR3 is TGTGCCAGCAGCCAAGAGTTGTCAAACTACAATGAGCAGTTCTTC.

CDR3 sequence (DNA): TGTGCCAGCAGTCAACTTTTCCCCCGAGCGGGAGAGGATGAGCAGTTCTTC. Protein product: CASSQLFPRAGEDEQFF. This chain connects TRBV7-9 to TRBJ2-1, with TRBD2 identical over 8 bases. This CDR3 region has 17 residues. CDR1 is SEHNR, CDR2 FQNEAQ, per germline (reference sequence). J gave up 8 bases and V 6 bases, and 18 bases lay outside the gene matches.

This chain uses TRBV7-2 with TRBJ1-5; perhaps TRBD1 as D (6 bases). The CDR3 consists of 17 residues. Germline V gene lookup returns CDR1 SGHTA and CDR2 FQGNSA. V lost 5 bases to trimming and J lost 0 bases, with 17 bases between them. The DNA for the CDR3 is TGTGCCAGCAGCCCCAAGGGGGGGACAAGTAGCAATCAGCCCCAGCATTTT. Its translation is CASSPKGGTSSNQPQHF.

The genes are TRBV11-3 and TRBJ2-7; the D gene is possibly TRBD1 (6 bases). This CDR3 region has 15 residues. Germline CDR1 SGHNT, CDR2 YENEEA. The ends were cut back, 6 bases at V and 0 bases at J, with 15 bases in the middle. CDR3 coding DNA: TGTGCCAGCAGTTTTCAAGGGACAAACTCCTACGAGCAGTACTTC. Translation: CASSFQGTNSYEQYF.

This chain links TRBV29-1 with TRBJ2-5; TRBD1 agrees at 7 bases. With 7 bases clipped from V and 2 bases from J, the junction kept 7 bases outside the gene matches. The CDR3 is made up of 13 amino acids. The germline V gene has CDR1 SQVTM and CDR2 ANQGSEA. The CDR3 coding sequence is TGCAGCGCTTGGACAGGCCTTCAAGAGACCCAGTACTTC. This encodes CSAWTGLQETQYF.

V gene TRBV11-2 combines with J gene TRBJ2-1, with D possibly TRBD1 on 5 matching bases. Germline-derived CDR1 and CDR2 are SGHAT and FQNNGV. CDR3 length equals 12 residues. V was trimmed by 5 bases and J by 9 bases, leaving 11 bases between them. Here the CDR3 DNA reads TGTGCCAGCAGCCCCCAGGGTGTTGAGCAGTTCTTC. Translated: CASSPQGVEQFF.

CDR3 protein: CASSQDQAGPYNEQFF. The DNA for the CDR3 is TGTGCCAGCAGCCAAGATCAAGCGGGACCCTACAATGAGCAGTTCTTC. The V call is TRBV4-2, the J call TRBJ2-1, with 7 bases that match TRBD2. The germline gives CDR1 LGHNA, CDR2 YNFKEQ. CDR3 size: 16 residues. J lost 2 bases, V lost 0 bases, and 4 bases had no gene match.